Below are 18 T cell receptor beta chains sequenced from a single sample in a study of graft-versus-host responses after intestinal transplantation. No antigen has been identified for these receptors. Measured with immunoSEQ multiplex PCR; TCRdb has only the in-frame clones, and not every one. Of some 120,000 clones detected, about 92% appear once; the ten largest clones hold about 0.25%. Here the sequenced sample was unstimulated CD4+ T cells sorted from spleen or lymph node cells, taken before transplant. The receptors come from a human donor who was the organ donor for an intestinal transplant.

The chain recombines TRBV28 with TRBJ2-5; TRBD2 matches 7 bases. Germline V lookup: CDR1 MDHEN, CDR2 SYDVKM. CDR3 length equals 15 residues. The J segment lost 5 bases and the V segment lost 3 bases, leaving 9 bases of the junction unmatched. CDR3 nucleotides: TGTGCCAGCAGTTTGAGATCGGGAGCGGGGGAGACCCAGTACTTC. This gives the protein CASSLRSGAGETQYF.

The genes are TRBV10-1 and TRBJ2-7, with D perhaps TRBD2 (6 bases). V was trimmed by 4 bases and J by 0 bases, leaving 13 bases between them. The CDR3 runs 15 residues. Germline V gene data show CDR1 as WNHNN and CDR2 as SYGVQD (reference sequence). The chain's CDR3 is CASSVPGSPSYEQYF. The CDR3 DNA reads as TGCGCCAGCAGTGTCCCCGGGAGCCCCTCCTACGAGCAGTACTTC.

The rearrangement uses TRBV6-5 and TRBJ2-5; TRBD1 matches at 9 bases. The CDR3 is 13 residues long. V was pared by 8 bases and J by 3 bases, with 4 bases of the junction left unmatched. Germline assignment: CDR1 MNHEY and CDR2 SVGAGI. This CDR3 reads CASLRDREETQYF. The CDR3 coding sequence is TGTGCCAGCCTCCGGGACAGGGAAGAGACCCAGTACTTC.

This chain connects TRBV7-7 to TRBJ2-1; 13 bases match TRBD2. The CDR3 length is 15 residues. Unmatched junction bases numbered 5, after V lost 3 bases and J lost 9 bases. Germline CDR1 reads SSHAT; CDR2 reads FNYEAQ (reference sequence). CDR3 nucleotides: TGTGCCAGCAGCTTTGGACTAGCGGGAGAGAGTGAGCAGTTCTTC. Amino acids: CASSFGLAGESEQFF. Full variable domain (remainder filled in from reference TRBV7-7 and TRBJ2-1): GAGVSQSPRYKVTKRGQDVTLRCDPISSHATLYWYQQALGQGPEFLTYFNYEAQPDKSGLPSDRFSAERPEGSISTLTIQRTEQRDSAMYRCASSFGLAGESEQFFGPGTRLTVL.

V is TRBV6-9 and J is TRBJ2-7; TRBD2 might be the D (5 bases). CDR1 is MNHGY, CDR2 SVAAGI, per germline. This CDR3 contains 13 residues. Trimming removed 3 bases at V and 3 bases at J, with 9 bases between. This CDR3 reads CASSYGMGYEQYF. In nucleotides, the CDR3 is TGTGCCAGCAGTTACGGGATGGGCTACGAGCAGTACTTC.

The chain links TRBV10-3 to TRBJ2-7, with 8 bases identical to TRBD1. This CDR3 is built from 15 residues. The V gene's germline CDR1 is ENHRY and CDR2 SYGVKD. Trimming cost V 0 bases and J 1 base; bases outside gene matches: 2. This CDR3 reads CAISESGDRSYEQYF. CDR3 sequence (DNA): TGTGCCATCAGTGAGTCGGGGGACAGGTCCTACGAGCAGTACTTC.

The V gene is TRBV7-2, the J gene TRBJ1-2; possible D gene TRBD1, 6 bases. The CDR3 extends over 17 amino acids. Germline V gene lookup returns CDR1 SGHTA and CDR2 FQGNSA. Trimming took 1 base from V and 6 from J, leaving 21 bases between them. DNA of the CDR3: TGTGCCAGCAGCTTAGTAGCCGGGGGCAGGGGAGAGAATGGCTACACCTTC. Encoded protein: CASSLVAGGRGENGYTF.

The chain employs TRBV5-1 and TRBJ2-3; 11 nucleotides align to TRBD2. V shed 3 bases and J 5 bases; nucleotides not matched to a gene: 8. The CDR3 extends over 16 amino acids. Germline V gives CDR1 SGHRS, CDR2 YFSETQ. In DNA form, the CDR3 reads TGCGCCAGCAGCTCCCTCATAGCGGGAGGGAAAGATACGCAGTATTTT. This translates into CASSSLIAGGKDTQYF.

The chain carries TRBV5-6 and TRBJ2-1; 9 bases are shared with TRBD2. V shed 10 bases, J shed 2 bases, and the junction held 7 bases outside the gene matches. The CDR3 sequence is 14 residues long. CDR1 SGHDT and CDR2 YYEEEE come from the germline V gene. The CDR3 DNA sequence: TGTGCCTGTGCCAGACTAGCGGCCTACAATGAGCAGTTCTTC. Its protein is CACARLAAYNEQFF.

Concerning this clone itself: This sample also contains other DNA sequences that code for the same CDR3. The rearrangement joins TRBV27 to TRBJ1-4; possibly TRBD1 for D (5 bases). Trimming pared 3 bases from V and 7 bases from J, leaving 15 bases between. This CDR3 spans 15 amino acids. From germline, CDR1 is MNHEY and CDR2 SMNVEV (reference sequence). The CDR3 sequence: CASSLQGGHGEKLFF. In DNA form, the CDR3 reads TGTGCCAGCAGTTTGCAGGGCGGCCACGGTGAAAAACTGTTTTTT.

This rearrangement joins TRBV5-4 to TRBJ2-3; TRBD2 matches 8 bases. This CDR3 has 15 amino acids. The V and J ends lost 4 bases and 1 base, in that order; junction bases with no gene match: 5. Germline CDR1 is SGHNT and CDR2 is YYREEE (reference sequence). This CDR3 reads CASSSSSGRTDTQYF. The CDR3, as DNA: TGTGCCAGCAGCAGCTCTAGCGGGCGCACAGATACGCAGTATTTT.

The CDR3 DNA reads TGTGCCAGCAGCCCACCGGGACAGTCGTTCACAGATACGCAGTATTTT. Translating it yields CASSPPGQSFTDTQYF. The chain is built from TRBV11-2 and TRBJ2-3, with 7 bases fitting TRBD1. The CDR3 is 16 residues long. Losses at the gene ends were 5 bases for V and 2 bases for J; bases not matched to a gene: 10. Germline V CDR1 and CDR2: SGHAT, FQNNGV.

The rearrangement uses TRBV10-3 and TRBJ1-6, with a possible D match to TRBD1 (5 bases). V shed 2 bases and J shed 5 bases, with 10 bases lying between them. This CDR3 comprises 15 residues. Germline assignment: CDR1 ENHRY and CDR2 SYGVKD. The CDR3 nucleotides are TGTGCCATCAGTGAGGGAGGGGTAGATAATTCACCCCTCCACTTT. Translated: CAISEGGVDNSPLHF.

This chain joins TRBV18 and TRBJ2-7, with 8 bases lining up with TRBD1. The trim removed 3 bases at V and 1 base at J, leaving 2 bases unmatched. The CDR3 totals 14 residues. CDR1 and CDR2 from the germline V gene are KGHSH and LQKENI. Here the CDR3 DNA reads TGTGCCAGCTCACCGAACAGGGGGTCCTACGAGCAGTACTTC. Amino acid sequence: CASSPNRGSYEQYF.

The gene calls are TRBV6-6 and TRBJ2-7; 9 positions agree with TRBD2. In germline, CDR1 is MNHNY, CDR2 SVGAGI (reference sequence). CDR3 length: 15 residues. The V segment lost 6 bases and the J segment 0 bases; nucleotides outside the gene matches: 6. CDR3: CASRNSGSPSYEQYF. The CDR3 region has the DNA TGTGCCAGCAGAAATAGCGGGAGTCCCTCCTACGAGCAGTACTTC.

V usage is TRBV7-3 and J usage is TRBJ1-1, with no clear D. CDR1 and CDR2 (germline): SGHTA, FQGTGA. V lost 3 bases to trimming and J lost 3 bases, with 8 bases between them. This CDR3 spans 13 amino acids. The CDR3 spells CASSFSQDTEAFF. CDR3 bases: TGTGCCAGCAGCTTCTCCCAGGACACTGAAGCTTTCTTT. Complete variable domain (other parts from reference TRBV7-3 and TRBJ1-1): GAGVSQTPSNKVTEKGKYVELRCDPISGHTALYWYRQSLGQGPEFLIYFQGTGAADDSGLPNDRFFAVRPEGSVSTLKIQRTERGDSAVYLCASSFSQDTEAFFGQGTRLTVV.

This chain connects TRBV4-1 to TRBJ2-7, with 7 nucleotides matching TRBD2. The CDR3 runs to 13 residues. The germline gives CDR1 MGHRA, CDR2 YSYEKL. After removal of 6 bases from V and 5 bases from J, the junction contained 7 bases not matched to a gene. For the CDR3, the DNA is TGCGCCAGCAGTCGGAGTGCGGGGGACGAGCAGTACTTC. Translating it yields CASSRSAGDEQYF.

The rearrangement links TRBV30 to TRBJ2-7; D possibly uses TRBD1 or TRBD2 (6 bases each). The germline V gene encodes CDR1 GTSNPN and CDR2 SVGIG (reference sequence). This CDR3 region has 15 residues. V lost 1 base to trimming and J lost 5 bases, with 18 bases between them. DNA of the CDR3: TGTGCCTGGAGTGCCCCAATAAGAAGGGGGGACGAGCAGTACTTC. This codes for CAWSAPIRRGDEQYF.